This T cell receptor (beta chain) stems from a study of blood T cell repertoires in COVID-19. Germline V lookup: CDR1 SGHRS, CDR2 YFSETQ. The germline V and J ends were trimmed by 4 bases and 2 bases, with 9 bases remaining between them. The CDR3 has 13 amino acids. The assay was immunoSEQ multiplex PCR, and TCRdb's table has in-frame clones only and misses some. The profile covers around 200,000 clones, with more than 65% appearing a single time and less than 3% taken by the ten largest. The receptor was derived from a human donor with acute or convalescent COVID-19. The donor label of this sample is uncertain. The chain carries TRBV5-1 and TRBJ2-5; tentatively, D is TRBD2 (5 bases). The sequencing sample was made of peripheral blood. This CDR3 reads CASSRGSQETQYF. In DNA form, the CDR3 reads TGCGCCAGCAGCAGAGGGTCACAAGAGACCCAGTACTTC.